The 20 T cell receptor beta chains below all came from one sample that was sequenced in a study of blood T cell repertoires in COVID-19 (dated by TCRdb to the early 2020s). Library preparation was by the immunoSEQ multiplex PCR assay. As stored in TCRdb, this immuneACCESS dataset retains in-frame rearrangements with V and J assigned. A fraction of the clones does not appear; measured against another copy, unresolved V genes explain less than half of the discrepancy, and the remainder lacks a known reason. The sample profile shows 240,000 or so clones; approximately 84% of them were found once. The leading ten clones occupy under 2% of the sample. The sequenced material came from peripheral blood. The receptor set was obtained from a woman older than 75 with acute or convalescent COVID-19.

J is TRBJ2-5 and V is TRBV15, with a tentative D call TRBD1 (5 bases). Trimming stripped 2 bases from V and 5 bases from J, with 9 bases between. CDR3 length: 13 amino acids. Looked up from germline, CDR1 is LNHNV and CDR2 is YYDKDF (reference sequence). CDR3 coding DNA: TGTGCCACCAGCAGACGGACACTGGAGACCCAGTACTTC. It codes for CATSRRTLETQYF.

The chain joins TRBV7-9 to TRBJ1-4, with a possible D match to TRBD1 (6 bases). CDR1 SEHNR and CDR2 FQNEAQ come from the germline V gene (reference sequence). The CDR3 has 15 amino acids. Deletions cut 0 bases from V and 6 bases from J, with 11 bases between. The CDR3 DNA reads TGTGCCAGCAGCTTAGCAGGGGACACCTATGAAAAACTGTTTTTT. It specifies CASSLAGDTYEKLFF.

The CDR3 DNA is TGTGCCAGCGGTGGGGGGGCCGAGGGGTGGCCCCAGCATTTT. This encodes CASGGGAEGWPQHF. The J gene is TRBJ1-5, the V gene TRBV27; D is possibly TRBD1 (6 bases). This CDR3 spans 14 amino acids. Between the trimmed V and J ends, which lost 8 bases and 9 bases, there was a span of 20 bases. Germline assignment: CDR1 MNHEY and CDR2 SMNVEV (reference sequence).

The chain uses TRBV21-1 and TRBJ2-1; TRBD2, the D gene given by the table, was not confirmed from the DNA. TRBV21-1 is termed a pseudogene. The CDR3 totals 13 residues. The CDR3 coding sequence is TGTGCCAGCAGCATAGTGCCGAACAATGAGCAGTTCTTC. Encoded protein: CASSIVPNNEQFF.

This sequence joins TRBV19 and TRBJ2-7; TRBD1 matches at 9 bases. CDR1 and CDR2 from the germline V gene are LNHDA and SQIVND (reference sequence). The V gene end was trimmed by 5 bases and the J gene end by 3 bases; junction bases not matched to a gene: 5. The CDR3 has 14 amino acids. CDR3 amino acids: CASSEPGQGYEQYF. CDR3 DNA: TGTGCCAGTAGTGAACCGGGACAGGGCTACGAGCAGTACTTC. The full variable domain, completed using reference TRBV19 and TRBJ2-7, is DGGITQSPKYLFRKEGQNVTLSCEQNLNHDAMYWYRQDPGQGLRLIYYSQIVNDFQKGDIAEGYSVSREKKESFPLTVTSAQKNPTAFYLCASSEPGQGYEQYFGPGTRLTVT.

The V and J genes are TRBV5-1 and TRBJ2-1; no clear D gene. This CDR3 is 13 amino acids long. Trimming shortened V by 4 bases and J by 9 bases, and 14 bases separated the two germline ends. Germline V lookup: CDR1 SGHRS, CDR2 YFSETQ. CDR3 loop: CASSRGADTEQFF. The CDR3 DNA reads TGCGCCAGCAGCCGTGGCGCTGACACTGAGCAGTTCTTC.

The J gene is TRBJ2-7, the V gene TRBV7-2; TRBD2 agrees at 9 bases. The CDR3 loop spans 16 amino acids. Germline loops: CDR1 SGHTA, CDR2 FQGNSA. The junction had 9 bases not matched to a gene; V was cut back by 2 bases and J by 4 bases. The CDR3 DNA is TGTGCCAGCAGCTTACCCGCGGGGGGGCCTAAGTACGAGCAGTACTTC. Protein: CASSLPAGGPKYEQYF.

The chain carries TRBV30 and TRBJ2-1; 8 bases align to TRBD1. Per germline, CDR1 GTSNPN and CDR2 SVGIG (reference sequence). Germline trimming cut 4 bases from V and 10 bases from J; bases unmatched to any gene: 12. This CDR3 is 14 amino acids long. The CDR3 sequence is CAWMLQGASKEQFF. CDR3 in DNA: TGTGCCTGGATGCTCCAGGGGGCGAGTAAGGAGCAGTTCTTC.

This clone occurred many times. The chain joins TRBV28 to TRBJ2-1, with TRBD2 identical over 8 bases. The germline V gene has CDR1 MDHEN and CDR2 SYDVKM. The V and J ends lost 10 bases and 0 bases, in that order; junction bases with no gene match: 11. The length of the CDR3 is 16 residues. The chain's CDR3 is CATRTSITYSYNEQFF. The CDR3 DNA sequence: TGTGCCACCCGGACTAGCATAACCTACTCCTACAATGAGCAGTTCTTC.

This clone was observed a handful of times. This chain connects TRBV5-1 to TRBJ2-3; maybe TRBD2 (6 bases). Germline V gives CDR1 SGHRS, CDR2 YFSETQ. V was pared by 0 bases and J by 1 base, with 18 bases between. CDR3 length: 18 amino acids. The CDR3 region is CASSLDGTPILGTDTQYF. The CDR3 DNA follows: TGCGCCAGCAGCTTGGATGGGACTCCCATCCTGGGCACAGATACGCAGTATTTT.

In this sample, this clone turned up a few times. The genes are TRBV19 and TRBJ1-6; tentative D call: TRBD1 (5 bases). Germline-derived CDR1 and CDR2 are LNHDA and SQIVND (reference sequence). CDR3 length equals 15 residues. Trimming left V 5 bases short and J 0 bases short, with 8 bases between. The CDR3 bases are TGTGCCAGTAGTTGGGGCAGCTCCTATAATTCACCCCTCCACTTT. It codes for CASSWGSSYNSPLHF.

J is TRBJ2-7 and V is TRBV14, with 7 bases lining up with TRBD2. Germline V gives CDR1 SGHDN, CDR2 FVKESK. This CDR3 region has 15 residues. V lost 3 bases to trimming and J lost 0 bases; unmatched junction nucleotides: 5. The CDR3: CASSQAGVYSYEQYF. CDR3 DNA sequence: TGTGCCAGCAGCCAGGCGGGGGTTTACTCCTACGAGCAGTACTTC.

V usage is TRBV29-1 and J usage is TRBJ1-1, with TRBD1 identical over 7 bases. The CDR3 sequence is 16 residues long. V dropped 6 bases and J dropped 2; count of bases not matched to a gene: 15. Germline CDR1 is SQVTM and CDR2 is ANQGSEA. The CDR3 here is CSVRTGPLGYNTEAFF. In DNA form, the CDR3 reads TGCAGCGTAAGGACAGGTCCCCTAGGCTATAACACTGAAGCTTTCTTT.

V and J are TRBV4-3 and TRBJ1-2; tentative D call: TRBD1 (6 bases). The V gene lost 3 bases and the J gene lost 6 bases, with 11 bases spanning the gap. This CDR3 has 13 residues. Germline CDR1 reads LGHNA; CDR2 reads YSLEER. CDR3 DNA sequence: TGCGCCAGCAGCCATGGGGGGGCTAATGGCTACACCTTC. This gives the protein CASSHGGANGYTF.

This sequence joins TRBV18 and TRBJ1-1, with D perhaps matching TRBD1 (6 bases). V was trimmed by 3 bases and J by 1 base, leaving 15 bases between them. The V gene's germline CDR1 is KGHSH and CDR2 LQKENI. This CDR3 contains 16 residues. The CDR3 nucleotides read TGTGCCAGCTCACCCCTTTCGGACAGCGCGAACACTGAAGCTTTCTTT. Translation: CASSPLSDSANTEAFF.

The CDR3 reads CASRTPGQAGHGYTF. DNA for the CDR3: TGTGCCAGCCGGACACCGGGACAGGCTGGGCATGGCTACACCTTC. This rearrangement joins TRBV11-2 to TRBJ1-2; TRBD1 matches at 8 bases. Per germline, CDR1 SGHAT and CDR2 FQNNGV. The length of the CDR3 is 15 residues. The V and J ends lost 8 bases and 6 bases, in that order; junction bases with no gene match: 14. The entire variable domain, with the rest obtained from reference TRBV11-2 and TRBJ1-2, is as follows: EAGVAQSPRYKIIEKRQSVAFWCNPISGHATLYWYQQILGQGPKLLIQFQNNGVVDDSQLPKDRFSAERLKGVDSTLKIQPAKLEDSAVYLCASRTPGQAGHGYTFGSGTRLTVV.

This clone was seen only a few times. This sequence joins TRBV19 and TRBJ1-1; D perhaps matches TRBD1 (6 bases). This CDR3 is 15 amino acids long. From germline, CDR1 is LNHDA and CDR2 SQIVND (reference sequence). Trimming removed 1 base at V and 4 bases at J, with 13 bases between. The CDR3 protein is CASSIGSGAVTEAFF. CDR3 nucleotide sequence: TGTGCCAGTAGTATAGGTTCAGGGGCCGTCACTGAAGCTTTCTTT. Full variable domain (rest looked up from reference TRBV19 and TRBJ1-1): DGGITQSPKYLFRKEGQNVTLSCEQNLNHDAMYWYRQDPGQGLRLIYYSQIVNDFQKGDIAEGYSVSREKKESFPLTVTSAQKNPTAFYLCASSIGSGAVTEAFFGQGTRLTVV.

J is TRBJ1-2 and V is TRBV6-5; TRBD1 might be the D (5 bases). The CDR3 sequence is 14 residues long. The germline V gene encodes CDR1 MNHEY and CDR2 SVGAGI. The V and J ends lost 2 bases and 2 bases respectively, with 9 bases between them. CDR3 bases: TGTGCCAGCAGTTACAGACAGTGGAACTATGGCTACACCTTC. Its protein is CASSYRQWNYGYTF.

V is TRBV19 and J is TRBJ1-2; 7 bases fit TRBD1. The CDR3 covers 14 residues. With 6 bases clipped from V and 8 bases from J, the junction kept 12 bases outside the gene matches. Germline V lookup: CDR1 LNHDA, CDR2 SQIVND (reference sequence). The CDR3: CASSPVRDRYGYTF. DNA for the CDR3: TGTGCCAGTAGCCCCGTCAGGGACAGATACGGCTACACCTTC.

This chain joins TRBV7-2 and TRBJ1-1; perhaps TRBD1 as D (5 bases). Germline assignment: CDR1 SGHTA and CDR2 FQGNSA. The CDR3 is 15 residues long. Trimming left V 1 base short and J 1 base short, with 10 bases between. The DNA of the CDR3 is TGTGCCAGCAGCTTAGAAATGACAGAGAACACTGAAGCTTTCTTT. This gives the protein CASSLEMTENTEAFF.